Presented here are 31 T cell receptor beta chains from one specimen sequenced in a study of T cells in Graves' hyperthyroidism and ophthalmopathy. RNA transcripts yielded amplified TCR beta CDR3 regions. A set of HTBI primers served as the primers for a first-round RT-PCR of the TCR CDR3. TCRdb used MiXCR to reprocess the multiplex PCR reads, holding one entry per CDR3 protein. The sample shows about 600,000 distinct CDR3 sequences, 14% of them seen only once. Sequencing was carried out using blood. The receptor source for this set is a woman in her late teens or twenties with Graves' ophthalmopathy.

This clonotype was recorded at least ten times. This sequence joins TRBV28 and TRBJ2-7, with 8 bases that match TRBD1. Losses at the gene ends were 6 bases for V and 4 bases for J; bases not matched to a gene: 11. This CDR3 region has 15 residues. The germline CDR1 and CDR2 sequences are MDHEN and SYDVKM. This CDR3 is CASSRHRTGSYEQYF. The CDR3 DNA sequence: TGTGCCAGCAGCCGGCACAGGACAGGGAGTTACGAGCAGTACTTC.

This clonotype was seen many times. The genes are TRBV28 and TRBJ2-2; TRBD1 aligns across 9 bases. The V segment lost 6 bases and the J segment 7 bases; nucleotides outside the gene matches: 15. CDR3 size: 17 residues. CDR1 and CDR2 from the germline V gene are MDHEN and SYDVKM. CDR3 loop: CASSLPQWGQGIGELFF. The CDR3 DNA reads TGTGCCAGCAGCCTTCCTCAATGGGGACAGGGTATCGGGGAGCTGTTTTTT.

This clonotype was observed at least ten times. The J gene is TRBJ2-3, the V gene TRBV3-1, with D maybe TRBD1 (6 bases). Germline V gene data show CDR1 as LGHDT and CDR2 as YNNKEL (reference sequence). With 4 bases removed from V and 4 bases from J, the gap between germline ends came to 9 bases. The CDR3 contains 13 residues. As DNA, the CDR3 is TGTGCCAGCAGCCTGGACAGTCCAGATACGCAGTATTTT. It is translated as CASSLDSPDTQYF.

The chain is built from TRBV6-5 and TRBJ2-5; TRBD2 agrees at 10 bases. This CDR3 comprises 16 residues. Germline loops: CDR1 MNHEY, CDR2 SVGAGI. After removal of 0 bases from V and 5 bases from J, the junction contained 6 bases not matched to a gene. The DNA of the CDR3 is TGTGCCAGCAGTTACTCGGGGCTAGCGGGAGTGGAGACCCAGTACTTC. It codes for CASSYSGLAGVETQYF.

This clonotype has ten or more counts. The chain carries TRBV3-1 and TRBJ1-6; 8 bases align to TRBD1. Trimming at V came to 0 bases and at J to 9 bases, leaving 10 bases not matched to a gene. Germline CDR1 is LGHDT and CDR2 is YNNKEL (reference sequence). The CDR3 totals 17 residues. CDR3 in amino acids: CASSQDRGTGGGSPLHF. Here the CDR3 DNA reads TGTGCCAGCAGCCAAGATCGAGGGACAGGAGGTGGTTCACCCCTCCACTTT.

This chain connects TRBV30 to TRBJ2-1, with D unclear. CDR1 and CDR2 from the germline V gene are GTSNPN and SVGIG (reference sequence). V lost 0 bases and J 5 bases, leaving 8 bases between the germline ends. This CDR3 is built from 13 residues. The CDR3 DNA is TGTGCCTGGAGTGTAAACAGTGACAATGAGCAGTTCTTC. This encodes CAWSVNSDNEQFF.

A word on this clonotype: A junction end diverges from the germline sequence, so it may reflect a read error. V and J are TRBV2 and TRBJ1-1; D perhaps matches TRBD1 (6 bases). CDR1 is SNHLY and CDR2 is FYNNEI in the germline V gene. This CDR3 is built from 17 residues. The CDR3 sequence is CASEGWQGIYLDTGAFF. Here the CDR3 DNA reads TGTGCCAGCGAGGGGTGGCAGGGGATATACCTGGACACTGGAGCTTTCTTT.

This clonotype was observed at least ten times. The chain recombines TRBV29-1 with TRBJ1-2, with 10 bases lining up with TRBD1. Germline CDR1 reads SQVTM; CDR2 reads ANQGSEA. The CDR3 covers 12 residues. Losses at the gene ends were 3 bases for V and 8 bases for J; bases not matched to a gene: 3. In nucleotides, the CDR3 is TGCAGCGTTGATGGGACAGGGGAAGGCTACACCTTC. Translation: CSVDGTGEGYTF.

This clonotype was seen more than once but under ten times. The CDR3 reads CASSEMGARSNQPQHF. The CDR3 DNA sequence: TGTGCCAGCAGTGAAATGGGGGCGCGGAGCAATCAGCCCCAGCATTTT. This chain connects TRBV2 to TRBJ1-5; D perhaps matches TRBD1 (6 bases). V was cut by 2 bases and J by 1 base, with 12 bases left in between. CDR3 size: 16 residues. Germline V CDR1 and CDR2: SNHLY, FYNNEI. Drawing the rest from reference TRBV2 and TRBJ1-5, the complete variable domain is EPEVTQTPSHQVTQMGQEVILRCVPISNHLYFYWYRQILGQKVEFLVSFYNNEISEKSEIFDDQFSVERPDGSNFTLKIRSTKLEDSAMYFCASSEMGARSNQPQHFGDGTRLSIL.

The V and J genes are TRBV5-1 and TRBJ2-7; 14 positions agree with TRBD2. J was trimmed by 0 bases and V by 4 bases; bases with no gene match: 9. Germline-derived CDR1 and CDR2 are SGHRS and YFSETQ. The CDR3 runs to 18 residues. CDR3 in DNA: TGCGCCAGCAGCCAAGGACTAGCGGGAGGCCTTTCCTCCTACGAGCAGTACTTC. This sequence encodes CASSQGLAGGLSSYEQYF.

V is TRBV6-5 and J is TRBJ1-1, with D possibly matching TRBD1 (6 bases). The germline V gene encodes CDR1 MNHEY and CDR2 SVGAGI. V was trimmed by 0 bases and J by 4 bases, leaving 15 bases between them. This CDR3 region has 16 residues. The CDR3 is CASSYSSLTGPTEAFF. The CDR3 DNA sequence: TGTGCCAGCAGTTACTCATCCTTGACAGGCCCCACTGAAGCTTTCTTT.

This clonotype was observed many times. For the CDR3, the DNA is TGTGCCAGCAGTCCGCAACAGTGGACCCTGGGCAATCAGCCCCAGCATTTT. Its translation: CASSPQQWTLGNQPQHF. The chain uses TRBV28 and TRBJ1-5; D remains ambiguous. V gave up 5 bases and J gave up 2 bases, with 19 bases separating them. Looked up from germline, CDR1 is MDHEN and CDR2 is SYDVKM. The CDR3 runs to 17 residues. The whole variable domain, remainder taken from reference TRBV28 and TRBJ1-5, is DVKVTQSSRYLVKRTGEKVFLECVQDMDHENMFWYRQDPGLGLRLIYFSYDVKMKEKGDIPEGYSVSREKKERFSLILESASTNQTSMYLCASSPQQWTLGNQPQHFGDGTRLSIL.

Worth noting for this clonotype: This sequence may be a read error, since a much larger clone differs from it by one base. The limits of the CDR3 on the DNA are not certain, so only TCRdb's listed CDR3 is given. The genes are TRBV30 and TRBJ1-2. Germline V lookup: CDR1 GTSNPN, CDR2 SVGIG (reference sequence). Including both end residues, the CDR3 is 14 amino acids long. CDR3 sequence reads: CAFQGGGFDYGCTF.

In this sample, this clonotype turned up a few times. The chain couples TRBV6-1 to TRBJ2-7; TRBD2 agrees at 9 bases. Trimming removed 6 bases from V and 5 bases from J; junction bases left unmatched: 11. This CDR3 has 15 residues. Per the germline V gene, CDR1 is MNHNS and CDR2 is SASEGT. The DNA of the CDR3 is TGTGCCAGCAGCCACGTTAGCGGGAGTCCCCACGAGCAGTACTTC. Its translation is CASSHVSGSPHEQYF.

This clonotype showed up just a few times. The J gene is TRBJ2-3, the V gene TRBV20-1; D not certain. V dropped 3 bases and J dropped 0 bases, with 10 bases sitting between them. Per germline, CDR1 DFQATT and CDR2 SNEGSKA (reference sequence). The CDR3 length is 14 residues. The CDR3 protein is CSASDGTSTDTQYF. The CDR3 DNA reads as TGCAGTGCTAGTGACGGAACTAGCACAGATACGCAGTATTTT.

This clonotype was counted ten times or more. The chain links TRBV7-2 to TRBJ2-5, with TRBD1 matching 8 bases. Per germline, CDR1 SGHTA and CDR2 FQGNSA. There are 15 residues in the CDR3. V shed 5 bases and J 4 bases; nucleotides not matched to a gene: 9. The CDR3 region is CASSINGQGRETQYF. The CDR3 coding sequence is TGTGCCAGCAGCATTAATGGACAGGGTAGAGAGACCCAGTACTTC. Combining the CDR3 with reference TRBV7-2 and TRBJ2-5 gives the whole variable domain GAGVSQSPSNKVTEKGKDVELRCDPISGHTALYWYRQSLGQGLEFLIYFQGNSAPDKSGLPSDRFSAERTGGSVSTLTIQRTQQEDSAVYLCASSINGQGRETQYFGPGTRLLVL.

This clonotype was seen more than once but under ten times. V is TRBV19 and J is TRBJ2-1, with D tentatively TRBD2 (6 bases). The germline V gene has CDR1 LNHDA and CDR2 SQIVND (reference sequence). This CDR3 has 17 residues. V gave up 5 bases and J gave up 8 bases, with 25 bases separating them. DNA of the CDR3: TGTGCCAGTAGTTTCCGTCCCGGGACTGGTATAGGCGATGAGCAGTTCTTC. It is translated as CASSFRPGTGIGDEQFF.

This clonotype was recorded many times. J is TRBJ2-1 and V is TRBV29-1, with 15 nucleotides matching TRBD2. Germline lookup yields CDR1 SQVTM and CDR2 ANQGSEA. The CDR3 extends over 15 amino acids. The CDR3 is CTGLAGGPLHNEQFF. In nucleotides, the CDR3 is TGCACAGGACTAGCGGGAGGGCCGTTGCACAATGAGCAGTTCTTC.

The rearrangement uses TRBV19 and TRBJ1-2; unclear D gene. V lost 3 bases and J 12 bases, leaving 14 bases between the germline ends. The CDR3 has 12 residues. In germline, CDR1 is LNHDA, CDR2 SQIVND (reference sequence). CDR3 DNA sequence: TGTGCCAGTAGTATTTCTTTATGGACCCACACCTTC. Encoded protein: CASSISLWTHTF.

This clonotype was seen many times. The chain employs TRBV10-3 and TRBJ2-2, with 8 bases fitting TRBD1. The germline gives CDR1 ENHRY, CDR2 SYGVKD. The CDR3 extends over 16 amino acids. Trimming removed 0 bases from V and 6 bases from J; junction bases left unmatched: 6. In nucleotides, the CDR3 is TGTGCCATCAGTGAGTCAGCGGACAGGGTGTCCGGGGAGCTGTTTTTT. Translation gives CAISESADRVSGELFF.

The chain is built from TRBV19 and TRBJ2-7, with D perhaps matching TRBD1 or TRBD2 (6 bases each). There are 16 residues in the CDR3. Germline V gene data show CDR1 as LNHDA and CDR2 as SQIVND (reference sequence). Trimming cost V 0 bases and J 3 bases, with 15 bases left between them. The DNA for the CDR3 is TGTGCCAGTAGTATAGATCGGGGGACACCTCACTACGAGCAGTACTTC. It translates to CASSIDRGTPHYEQYF.

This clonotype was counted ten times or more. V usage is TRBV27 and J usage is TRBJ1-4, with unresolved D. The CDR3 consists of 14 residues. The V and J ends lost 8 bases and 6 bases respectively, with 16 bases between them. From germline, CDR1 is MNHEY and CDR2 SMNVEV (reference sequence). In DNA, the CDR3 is TGTGCCAGCCAAACAAGCGGAATTGATGAAAAACTGTTTTTT. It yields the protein CASQTSGIDEKLFF.

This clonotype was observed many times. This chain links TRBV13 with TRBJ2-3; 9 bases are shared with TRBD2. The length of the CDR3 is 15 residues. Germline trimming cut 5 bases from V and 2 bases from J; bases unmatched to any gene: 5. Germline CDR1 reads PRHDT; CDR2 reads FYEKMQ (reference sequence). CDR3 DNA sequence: TGTGCCAGCAGCGCACGGACTAGCGCCACAGATACGCAGTATTTT. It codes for CASSARTSATDTQYF.

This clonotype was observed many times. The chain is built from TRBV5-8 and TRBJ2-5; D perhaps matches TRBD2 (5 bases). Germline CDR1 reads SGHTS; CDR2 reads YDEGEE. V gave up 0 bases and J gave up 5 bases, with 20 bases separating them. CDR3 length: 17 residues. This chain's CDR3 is CASSLALALPTVETQYF. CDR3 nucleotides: TGTGCCAGCAGCTTGGCTCTAGCATTGCCGACGGTGGAGACCCAGTACTTC.

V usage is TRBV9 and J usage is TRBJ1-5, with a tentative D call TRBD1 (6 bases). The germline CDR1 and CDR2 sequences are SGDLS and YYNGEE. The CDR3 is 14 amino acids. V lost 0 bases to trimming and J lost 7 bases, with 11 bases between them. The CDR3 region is CASSVEGGRQPQHF. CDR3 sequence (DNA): TGTGCCAGCAGCGTAGAAGGGGGGAGGCAGCCCCAGCATTTT.

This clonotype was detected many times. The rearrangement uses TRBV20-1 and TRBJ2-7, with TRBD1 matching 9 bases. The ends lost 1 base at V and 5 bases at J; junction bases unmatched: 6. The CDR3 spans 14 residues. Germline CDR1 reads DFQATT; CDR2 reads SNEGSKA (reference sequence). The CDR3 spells CSARVSQGADEQYF. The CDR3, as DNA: TGCAGTGCTAGAGTTTCACAGGGGGCGGACGAGCAGTACTTC.

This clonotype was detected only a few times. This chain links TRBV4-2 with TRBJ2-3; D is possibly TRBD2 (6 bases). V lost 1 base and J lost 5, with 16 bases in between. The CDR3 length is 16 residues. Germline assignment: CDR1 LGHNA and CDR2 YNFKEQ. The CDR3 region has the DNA TGTGCCAGCAGCCAAGGGATCGGCGGGATAGTAGATACGCAGTATTTT. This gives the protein CASSQGIGGIVDTQYF.

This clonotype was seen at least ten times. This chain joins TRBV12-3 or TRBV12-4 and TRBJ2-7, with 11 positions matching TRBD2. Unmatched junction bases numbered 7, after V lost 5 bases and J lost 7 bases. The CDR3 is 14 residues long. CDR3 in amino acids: CASSELAGVKEQYF. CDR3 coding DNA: TGTGCCAGCAGTGAACTAGCGGGAGTAAAAGAGCAGTACTTC.

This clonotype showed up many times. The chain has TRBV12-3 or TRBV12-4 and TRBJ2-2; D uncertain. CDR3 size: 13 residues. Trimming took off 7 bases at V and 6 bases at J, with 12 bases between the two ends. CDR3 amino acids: CASILGISGELFF. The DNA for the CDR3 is TGTGCCAGCATCCTAGGGATATCCGGGGAGCTGTTTTTT.

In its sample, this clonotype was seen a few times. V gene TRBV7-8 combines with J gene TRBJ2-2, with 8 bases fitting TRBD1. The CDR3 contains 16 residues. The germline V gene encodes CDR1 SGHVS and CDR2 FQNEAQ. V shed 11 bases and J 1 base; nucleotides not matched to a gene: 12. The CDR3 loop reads CAGQSDRGLNTGELFF. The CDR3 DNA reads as TGTGCCGGTCAGTCAGACAGGGGCCTGAACACCGGGGAGCTGTTTTTT.

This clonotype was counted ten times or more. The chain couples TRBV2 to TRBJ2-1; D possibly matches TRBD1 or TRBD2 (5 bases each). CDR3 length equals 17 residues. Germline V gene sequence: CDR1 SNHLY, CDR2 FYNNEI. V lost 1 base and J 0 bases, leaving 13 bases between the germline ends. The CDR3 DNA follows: TGTGCCAGCAGTGAAGTATCGGGGACGAGCTCCTACAATGAGCAGTTCTTC. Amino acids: CASSEVSGTSSYNEQFF.